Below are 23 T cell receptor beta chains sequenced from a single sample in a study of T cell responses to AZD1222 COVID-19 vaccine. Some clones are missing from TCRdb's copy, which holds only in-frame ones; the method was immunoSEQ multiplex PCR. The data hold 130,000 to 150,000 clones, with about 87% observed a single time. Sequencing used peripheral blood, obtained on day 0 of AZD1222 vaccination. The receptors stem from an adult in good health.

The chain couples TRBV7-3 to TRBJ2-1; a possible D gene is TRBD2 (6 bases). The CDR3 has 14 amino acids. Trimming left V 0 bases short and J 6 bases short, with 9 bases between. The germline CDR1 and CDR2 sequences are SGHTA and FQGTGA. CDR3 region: CASSLTEGTNEQFF. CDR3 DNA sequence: TGTGCCAGCAGCTTAACGGAGGGGACCAATGAGCAGTTCTTC.

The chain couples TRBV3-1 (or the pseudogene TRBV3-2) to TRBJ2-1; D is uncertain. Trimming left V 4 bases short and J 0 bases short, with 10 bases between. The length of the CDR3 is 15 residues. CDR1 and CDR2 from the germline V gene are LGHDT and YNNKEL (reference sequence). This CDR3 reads CASSPTRSSYNEQFF. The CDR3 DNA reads TGTGCCAGCAGCCCGACCCGGAGCTCCTACAATGAGCAGTTCTTC.

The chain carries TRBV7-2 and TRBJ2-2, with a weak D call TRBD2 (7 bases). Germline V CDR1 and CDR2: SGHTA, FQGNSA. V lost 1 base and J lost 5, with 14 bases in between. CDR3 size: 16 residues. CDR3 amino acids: CASSLGAGARTGELFF. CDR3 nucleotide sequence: TGTGCCAGCAGCTTAGGTGCGGGGGCGCGTACCGGGGAGCTGTTTTTT.

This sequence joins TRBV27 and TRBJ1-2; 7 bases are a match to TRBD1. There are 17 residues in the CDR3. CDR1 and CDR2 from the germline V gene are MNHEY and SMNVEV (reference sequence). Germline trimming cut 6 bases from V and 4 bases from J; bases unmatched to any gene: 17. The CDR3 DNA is TGTGCCAGCAGACCCGTCGGCGACAGGGCGGATGGCTATGGCTACACCTTC. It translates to CASRPVGDRADGYGYTF.

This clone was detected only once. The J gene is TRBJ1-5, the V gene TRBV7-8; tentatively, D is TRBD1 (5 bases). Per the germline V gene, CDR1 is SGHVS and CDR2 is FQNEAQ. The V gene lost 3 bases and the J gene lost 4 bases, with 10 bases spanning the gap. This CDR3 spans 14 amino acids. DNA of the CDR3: TGTGCCAGCAGCTTTCTGGACACAAATCAGCCCCAGCATTTT. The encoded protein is CASSFLDTNQPQHF.

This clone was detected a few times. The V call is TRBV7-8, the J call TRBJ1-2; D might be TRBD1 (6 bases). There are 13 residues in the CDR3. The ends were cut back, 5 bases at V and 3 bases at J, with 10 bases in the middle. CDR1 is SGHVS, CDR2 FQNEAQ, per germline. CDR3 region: CASSPDRDYGYTF. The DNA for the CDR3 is TGTGCCAGCAGCCCGGACAGAGACTATGGCTACACCTTC.

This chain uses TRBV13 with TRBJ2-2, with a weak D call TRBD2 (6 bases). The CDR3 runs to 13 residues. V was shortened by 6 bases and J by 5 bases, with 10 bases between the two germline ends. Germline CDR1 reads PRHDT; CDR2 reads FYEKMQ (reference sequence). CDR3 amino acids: CASSRGLTGELFF. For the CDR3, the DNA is TGTGCCAGCAGTCGGGGACTGACCGGGGAGCTGTTTTTT. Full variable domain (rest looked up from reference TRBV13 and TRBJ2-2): AAGVIQSPRHLIKEKRETATLKCYPIPRHDTVYWYQQGPGQDPQFLISFYEKMQSDKGSIPDRFSAQQFSDYHSELNMSSLELGDSALYFCASSRGLTGELFFGEGSRLTVL.

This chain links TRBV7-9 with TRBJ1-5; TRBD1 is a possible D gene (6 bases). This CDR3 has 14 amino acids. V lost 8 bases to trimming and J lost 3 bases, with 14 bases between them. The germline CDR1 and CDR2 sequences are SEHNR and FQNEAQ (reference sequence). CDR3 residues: CASQKGQLNQPQHF. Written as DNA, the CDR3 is TGTGCCAGCCAAAAAGGACAGCTCAATCAGCCCCAGCATTTT.

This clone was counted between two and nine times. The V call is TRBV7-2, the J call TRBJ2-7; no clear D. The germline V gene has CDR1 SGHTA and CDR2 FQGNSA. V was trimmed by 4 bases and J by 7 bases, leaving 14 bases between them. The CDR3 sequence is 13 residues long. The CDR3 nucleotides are TGTGCCAGCAGCTCCCCCCCCTCATCGGAGCAGTACTTC. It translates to CASSSPPSSEQYF. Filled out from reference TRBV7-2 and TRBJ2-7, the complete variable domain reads GAGVSQSPSNKVTEKGKDVELRCDPISGHTALYWYRQSLGQGLEFLIYFQGNSAPDKSGLPSDRFSAERTGGSVSTLTIQRTQQEDSAVYLCASSSPPSSEQYFGPGTRLTVT.

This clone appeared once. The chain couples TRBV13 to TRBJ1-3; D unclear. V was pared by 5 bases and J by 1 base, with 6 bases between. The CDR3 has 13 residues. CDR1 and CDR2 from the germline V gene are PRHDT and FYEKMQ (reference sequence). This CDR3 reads CASSRYSGNTIYF. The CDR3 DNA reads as TGTGCCAGCAGCAGGTATTCTGGAAACACCATATATTTT.

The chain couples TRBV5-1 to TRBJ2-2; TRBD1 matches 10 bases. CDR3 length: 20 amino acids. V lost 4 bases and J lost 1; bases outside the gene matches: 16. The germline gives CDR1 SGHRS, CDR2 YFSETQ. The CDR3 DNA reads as TGCGCCAGCAGCCCGGGACAGGGGATAAAATTTAGTAAGAACACCGGGGAGCTGTTTTTT. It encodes CASSPGQGIKFSKNTGELFF.

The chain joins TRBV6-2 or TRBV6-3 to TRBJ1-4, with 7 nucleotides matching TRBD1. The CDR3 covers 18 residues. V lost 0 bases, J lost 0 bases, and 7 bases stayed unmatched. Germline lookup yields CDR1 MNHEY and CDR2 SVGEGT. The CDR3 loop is CASSYSTSGQATNEKLFF. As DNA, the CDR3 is TGTGCCAGCAGTTACTCAACATCCGGACAGGCAACTAATGAAAAACTGTTTTTT.

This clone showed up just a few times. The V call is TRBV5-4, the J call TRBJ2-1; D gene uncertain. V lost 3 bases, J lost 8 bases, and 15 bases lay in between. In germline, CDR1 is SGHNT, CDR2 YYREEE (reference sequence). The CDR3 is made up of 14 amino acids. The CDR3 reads CASSSHSRFDEQFF. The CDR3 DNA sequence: TGTGCCAGCAGCTCGCATTCTAGATTCGATGAGCAGTTCTTC.

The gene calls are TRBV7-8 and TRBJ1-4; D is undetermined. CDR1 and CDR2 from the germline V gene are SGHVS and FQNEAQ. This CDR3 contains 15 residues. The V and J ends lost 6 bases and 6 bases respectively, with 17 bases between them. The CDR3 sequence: CASSLFRNFYEKLFF. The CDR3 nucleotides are TGTGCCAGCAGTCTTTTCCGAAACTTTTATGAAAAACTGTTTTTT.

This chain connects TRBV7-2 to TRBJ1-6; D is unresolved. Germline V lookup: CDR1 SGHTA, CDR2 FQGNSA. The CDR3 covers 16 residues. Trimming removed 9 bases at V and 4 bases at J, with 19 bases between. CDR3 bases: TGTGCCAGTCTCTTGGCCTCTCTACAATATAATTCACCCCTCCACTTT. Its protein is CASLLASLQYNSPLHF.

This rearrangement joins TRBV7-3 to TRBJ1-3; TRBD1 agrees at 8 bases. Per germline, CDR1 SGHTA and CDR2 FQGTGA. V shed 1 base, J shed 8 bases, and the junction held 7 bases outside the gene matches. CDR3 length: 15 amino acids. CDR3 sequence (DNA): TGTGCCAGCAGCTTAAACCAGGGGGCATCGGACACCATATATTTT. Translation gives CASSLNQGASDTIYF.

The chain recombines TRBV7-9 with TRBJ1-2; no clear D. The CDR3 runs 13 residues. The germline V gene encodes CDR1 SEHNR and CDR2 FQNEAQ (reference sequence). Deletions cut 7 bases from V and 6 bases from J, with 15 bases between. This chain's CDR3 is CASTRDLGDGYTF. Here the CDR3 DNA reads TGTGCCAGCACCCGAGATCTTGGGGATGGCTACACCTTC.

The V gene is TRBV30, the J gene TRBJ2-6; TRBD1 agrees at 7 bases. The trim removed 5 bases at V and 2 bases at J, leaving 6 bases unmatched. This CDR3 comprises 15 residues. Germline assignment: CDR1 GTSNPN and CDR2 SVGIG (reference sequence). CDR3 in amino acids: CAWRLGQPGANVLTF. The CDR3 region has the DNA TGTGCCTGGCGACTGGGACAGCCTGGGGCCAACGTCCTGACTTTC. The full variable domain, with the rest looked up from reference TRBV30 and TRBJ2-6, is SQTIHQWPATLVQPVGSPLSLECTVEGTSNPNLYWYRQAAGRGLQLLFYSVGIGQISSEVPQNLSASRPQDRQFILSSKKLLLSDSGFYLCAWRLGQPGANVLTFGAGSRLTVL.

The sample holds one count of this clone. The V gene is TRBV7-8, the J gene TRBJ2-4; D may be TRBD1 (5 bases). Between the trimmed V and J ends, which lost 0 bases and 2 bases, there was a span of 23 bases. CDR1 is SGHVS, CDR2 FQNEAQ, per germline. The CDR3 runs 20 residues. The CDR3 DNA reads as TGTGCCAGCAGCTTAGCGCGCCAATCGGAAACGGCAGGGCCCAAAAACATTCAGTACTTC. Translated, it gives CASSLARQSETAGPKNIQYF.

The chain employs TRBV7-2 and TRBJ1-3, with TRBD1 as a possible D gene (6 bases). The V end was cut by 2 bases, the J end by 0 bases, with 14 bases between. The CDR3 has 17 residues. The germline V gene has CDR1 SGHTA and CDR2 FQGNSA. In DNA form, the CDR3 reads TGTGCCAGCAGCTTATCTCAGGGGCCTTTCTCTGGAAACACCATATATTTT. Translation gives CASSLSQGPFSGNTIYF.

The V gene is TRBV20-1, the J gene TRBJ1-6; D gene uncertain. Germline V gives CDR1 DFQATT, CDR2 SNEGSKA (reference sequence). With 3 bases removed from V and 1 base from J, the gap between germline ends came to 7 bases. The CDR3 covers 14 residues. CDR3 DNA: TGCAGTGCTAGTGCTGGGTCCTATAATTCACCCCTCCACTTT. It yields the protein CSASAGSYNSPLHF.

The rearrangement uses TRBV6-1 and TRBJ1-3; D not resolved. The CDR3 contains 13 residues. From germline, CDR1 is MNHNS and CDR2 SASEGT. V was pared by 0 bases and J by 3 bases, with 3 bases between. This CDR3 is CASSEAGGNTIYF. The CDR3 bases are TGTGCCAGCAGTGAAGCAGGTGGAAACACCATATATTTT.

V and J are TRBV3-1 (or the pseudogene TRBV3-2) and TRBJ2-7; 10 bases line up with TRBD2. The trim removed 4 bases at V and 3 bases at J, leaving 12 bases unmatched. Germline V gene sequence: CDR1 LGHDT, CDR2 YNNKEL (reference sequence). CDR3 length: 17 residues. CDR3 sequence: CASSPKALAGVNYEQYF. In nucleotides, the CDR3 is TGTGCCAGCAGCCCCAAAGCCCTAGCGGGGGTAAACTACGAGCAGTACTTC.